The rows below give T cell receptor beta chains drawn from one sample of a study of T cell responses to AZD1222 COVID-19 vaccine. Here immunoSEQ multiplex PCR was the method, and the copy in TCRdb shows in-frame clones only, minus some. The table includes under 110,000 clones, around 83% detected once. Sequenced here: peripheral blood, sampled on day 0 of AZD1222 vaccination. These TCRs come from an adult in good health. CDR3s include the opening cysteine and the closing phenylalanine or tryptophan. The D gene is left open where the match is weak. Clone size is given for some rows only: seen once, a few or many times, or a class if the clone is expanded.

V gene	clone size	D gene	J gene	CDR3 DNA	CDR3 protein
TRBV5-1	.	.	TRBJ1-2	TGCGCCAGCAGCTTGGAGGCCGCAGGGGTCTATGGCTACACCTTC	CASSLEAAGVYGYTF
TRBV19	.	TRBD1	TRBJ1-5	TGTGCCAGTAGTATCCCCGGACAGGGGAGGACTCAGCCCCAGCATTTT	CASSIPGQGRTQPQHF
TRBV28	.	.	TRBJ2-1	TGTGCCAGCAGGCCGGGACCCGGTCTTCTAGATGAGCAGTTCTTC	CASRPGPGLLDEQFF
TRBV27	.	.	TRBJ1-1	TGTGCCAGCGGAAAGAACGGAGGGAACACTGAAGCTTTCTTT	CASGKNGGNTEAFF
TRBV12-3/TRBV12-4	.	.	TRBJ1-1	TGTGCCAGCAGAACAACAGGGCACACTGAAGCTTTCTTT	CASRTTGHTEAFF
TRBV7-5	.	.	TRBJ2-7	TGTGCCAGAAGCTTAGGGTGTGCCGAGCAGTACTTC	CARSLGCAEQYF
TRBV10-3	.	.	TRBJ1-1	TGTGCCATCAGTGAAGGCAGCACTGAAGCTTTCTTT	CAISEGSTEAFF
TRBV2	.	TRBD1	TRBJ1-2	TGTGCCAGCAGATTCGGACAGGGGGTTGGCTACACCTTC	CASRFGQGVGYTF
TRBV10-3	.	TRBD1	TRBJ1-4	TGTGCCATCAGTGCCCGACAGGGTATGGATGAAAAACTGTTTTTT	CAISARQGMDEKLFF
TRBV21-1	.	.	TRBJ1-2	TGTGCCAGCACCCCGAATCGCCAGGGACACTATGGCTACACCTTC	CASTPNRQGHYGYTF
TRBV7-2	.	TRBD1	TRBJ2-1	TGTGCCAGCAGCCACCTCCGGGACAGCATTTACAATGAGCAGTTCTTC	CASSHLRDSIYNEQFF
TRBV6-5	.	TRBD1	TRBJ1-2	TGTGCCAGCAGTACAGGGGATGGCTACACCTTC	CASSTGDGYTF
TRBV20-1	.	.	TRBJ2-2	TGCAGTGCTAGTAAGGGGTTGAACACCGGGGAGCTGTTTTTT	CSASKGLNTGELFF
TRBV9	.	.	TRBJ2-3	TGTGCCAGCAGCGTAGATGGTGTAGATACGCAGTATTTT	CASSVDGVDTQYF
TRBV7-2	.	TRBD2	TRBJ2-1	TGTGCCAGCAGCGGTCGGACTAGCGGAGCCCCCAATGCGCAGTTCTTC	CASSGRTSGAPNAQFF
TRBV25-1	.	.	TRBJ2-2	TGTGCCAGCAGTGAATGGAAGGGGGACACCGGGGAGCTGTTTTTT	CASSEWKGDTGELFF
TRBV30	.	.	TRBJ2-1	TGTGCCTGGACGAACGGTGGGACCTACAATGAGCAGTTCTTC	CAWTNGGTYNEQFF
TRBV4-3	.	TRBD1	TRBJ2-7	TGCGCCAGCAGCCAAGATGGGGGACAGGGCGGTTACGAGCAGTACTTC	CASSQDGGQGGYEQYF
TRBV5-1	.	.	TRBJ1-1	TGCGCCAGCAGCTTCGGAGACAACACTGAAGCTTTCTTT	CASSFGDNTEAFF
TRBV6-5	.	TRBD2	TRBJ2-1	TGTGCCAGCCGACTAGCGGGAGAAAATGAGCAGTTCTTC	CASRLAGENEQFF
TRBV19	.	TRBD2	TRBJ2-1	TGTGCCAGTAGTATGGGTTCATTCCTAGCGGGAGTCTACAATGAGCAGTTCTTC	CASSMGSFLAGVYNEQFF
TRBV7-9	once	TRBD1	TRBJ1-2	TGTGCCAGCAGGAAACCGACAGGGGTGAGCGGCTACACCTTC	CASRKPTGVSGYTF
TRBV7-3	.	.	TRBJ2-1	TGTGCCAGCAGCTCCAGGGTAGACCCCTACAATGAGCAGTTCTTC	CASSSRVDPYNEQFF
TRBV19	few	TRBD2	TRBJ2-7	TGTGCCAGTAGTATTGACCCCGGACTAGCGGGACTCATGCACTTC	CASSIDPGLAGLMHF
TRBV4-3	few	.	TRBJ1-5	TGCGCCAGCAGCCAAGACTTCCGGGACAATCAGCCCCAGCATTTT	CASSQDFRDNQPQHF
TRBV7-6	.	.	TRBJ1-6	TGTGCCAGCAGCTTGGGGCAGGGTATAGGATCACCCCTCCACTTT	CASSLGQGIGSPLHF
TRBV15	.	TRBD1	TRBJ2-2	TGTGCCACCCGGACAGGTCTTAACACCGGGGAGCTGTTTTTT	CATRTGLNTGELFF
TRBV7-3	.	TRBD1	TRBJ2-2	TGTGCCAGCAGCTCCGGGACAGGGGCGGGCACCGGGGAGCTGTTTTTT	CASSSGTGAGTGELFF
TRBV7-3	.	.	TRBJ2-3	TGTGCCAGCAGCCCGACGTGGGGGCGGGGCACAGATACGCAGTATTTT	CASSPTWGRGTDTQYF
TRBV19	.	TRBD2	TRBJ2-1	TGTGCCAGTATTGGCCCCATGCGGGAGGCATACAATGAGCAGTTCTTC	CASIGPMREAYNEQFF
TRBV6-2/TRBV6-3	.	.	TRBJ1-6	TGTGCCAGCAGTTATCCCCAGGGGAACTCACCCCTCCACTTT	CASSYPQGNSPLHF
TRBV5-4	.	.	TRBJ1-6	TGTGCCAGCAGCTTGGTGGGGCAGCCTAATTCACCCCTCCACTTT	CASSLVGQPNSPLHF
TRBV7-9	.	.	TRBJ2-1	TGTGCCGGCAGTACGGAGGTGTACAATGAGCAGTTCTTC	CAGSTEVYNEQFF
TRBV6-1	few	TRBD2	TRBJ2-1	TGTGCCAGCAGTGAAAATGGACTAGCGAGAAATGAGCAGTTCTTC	CASSENGLARNEQFF
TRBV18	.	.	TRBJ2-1	TGTGCCAGCTCACCACCTATCAGGAGGAATATATATGAGCAGTTCTTC	CASSPPIRRNIYEQFF
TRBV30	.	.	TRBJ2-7	TGTGCCTGGAGCAAAGGGCTAGGGGACTCCTACGAGCAGTACTTC	CAWSKGLGDSYEQYF
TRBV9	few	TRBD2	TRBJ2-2	TGTGCCAGCAGCGCCCGGACTAGCTCGGACACCGGGGAGCTGTTTTTT	CASSARTSSDTGELFF
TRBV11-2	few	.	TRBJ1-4	TGTGCCAGCAGCCCAAACTGGCAGGGACCTAATGAAAAACTGTTTTTT	CASSPNWQGPNEKLFF
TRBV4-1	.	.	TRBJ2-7	TGCGCCAGCAGCCAAGTCCTTAAGTACGAGCAGTACTTC	CASSQVLKYEQYF
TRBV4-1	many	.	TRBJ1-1	TGCGCCAGCAGCCGCGGACCGGCAATGGAGGGTTTCTTT	CASSRGPAMEGFF
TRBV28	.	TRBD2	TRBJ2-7	TGTGCCAGCAGTGATGGGGCTAGCGGACCCTACGAGCAGTACTTC	CASSDGASGPYEQYF
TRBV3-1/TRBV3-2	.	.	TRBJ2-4	TGTGCCAGCAGCCATAAGGGGGGAGTCAACATTCAGTACTTC	CASSHKGGVNIQYF
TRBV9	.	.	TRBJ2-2	TGTGCCAGCAGCATCAACGGGGAGCTGTTTTTT	CASSINGELFF
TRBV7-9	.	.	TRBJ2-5	TGTGCCAGCAGATCCCATTTGAGGGGAGTGGAGACCCAGTACTTC	CASRSHLRGVETQYF
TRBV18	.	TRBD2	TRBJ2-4	TGTGCCAGCTCACCCCCCGAGCGGACTAGCGGGAGAAGGTACATTCAGTACTTC	CASSPPERTSGRRYIQYF
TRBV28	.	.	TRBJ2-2	TGTGCCAGCAGTGGCCTTGTAGAGAGGGCTAACACCGGGGAGCTGTTTTTT	CASSGLVERANTGELFF
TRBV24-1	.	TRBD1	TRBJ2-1	TGTGCCACCAGTGATCCGGGACAGGGGCTCAATGAGCAGTTCTTC	CATSDPGQGLNEQFF
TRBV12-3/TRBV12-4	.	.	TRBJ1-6	TGTGCCAGCAGTATCTTTCCCTCACCCCTCCACTTT	CASSIFPSPLHF